This TCR beta chain was captured by sequencing in a study of monozygotic twins with inflammatory bowel disease. Without any T cell sorting, total RNA was isolated from whole blood. As concerns this clonotype: No antigen is known for it.

Study outcomes and limitations: Whereas healthy co-twins had higher TCRbeta diversity (inverse Simpson), IBD patients had lower diversity.

This CDR3 spans 18 amino acids. Germline values: CDR1 LGHDT, CDR2 YNNKEL (reference sequence). Researchers put TCRalpha and TCRbeta cDNA through two nested PCRs lasting approximately 17 and 9 cycles. TCRdb reprocessed the 5' RACE reads, with one entry per CDR3 protein and no DNA. The sample shows some 400,000 distinct CDR3 sequences, and approximately 2.4% sits with its ten largest clones. Sequenced material: blood. This receptor was obtained from a human donor with ulcerative colitis or Crohn's disease, or a healthy co-twin of an affected twin (not recorded which). J is TRBJ2-7 and V is TRBV3-1; the D call of TRBD2 rests on TCRdb alone, since no DNA is present to check it. CDR3 amino acids: CASSQPPGGSGGSYEQYF.